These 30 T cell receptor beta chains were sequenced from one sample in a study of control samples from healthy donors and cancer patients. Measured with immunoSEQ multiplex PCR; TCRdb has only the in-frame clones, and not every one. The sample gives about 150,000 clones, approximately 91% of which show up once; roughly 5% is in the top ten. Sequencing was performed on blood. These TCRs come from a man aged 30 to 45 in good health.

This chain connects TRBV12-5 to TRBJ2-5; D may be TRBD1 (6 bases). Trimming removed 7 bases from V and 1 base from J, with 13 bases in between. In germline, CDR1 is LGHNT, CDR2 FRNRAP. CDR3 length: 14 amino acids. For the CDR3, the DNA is TGTGCTAGTGCCCACGGACAGCTCCAAGAGACCCAGTACTTC. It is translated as CASAHGQLQETQYF.

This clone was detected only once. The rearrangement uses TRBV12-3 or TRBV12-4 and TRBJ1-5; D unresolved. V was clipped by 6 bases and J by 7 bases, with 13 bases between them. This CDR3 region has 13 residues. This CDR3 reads CASSLSPAQPQHF. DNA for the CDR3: TGTGCCAGCAGCTTATCCCCCGCACAGCCCCAGCATTTT.

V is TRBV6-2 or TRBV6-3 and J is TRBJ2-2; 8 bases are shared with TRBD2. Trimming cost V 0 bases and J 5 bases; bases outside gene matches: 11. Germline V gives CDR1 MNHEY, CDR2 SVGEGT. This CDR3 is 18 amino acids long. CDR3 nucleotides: TGTGCCAGCAGTTACTCGATGTTTCGGGAGGGTTGGACCGGGGAGCTGTTTTTT. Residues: CASSYSMFREGWTGELFF.

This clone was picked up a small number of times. CDR3 sequence: CASSDPRGAKGYTF. CDR3 nucleotides: TGTGCCAGCAGTGACCCTCGGGGGGCTAAAGGCTACACCTTC. The gene calls are TRBV2 and TRBJ1-2; D may be TRBD1 (6 bases). The length of the CDR3 is 14 residues. Germline CDR1 is SNHLY and CDR2 is FYNNEI. V lost 3 bases and J lost 8, with 16 bases in between.

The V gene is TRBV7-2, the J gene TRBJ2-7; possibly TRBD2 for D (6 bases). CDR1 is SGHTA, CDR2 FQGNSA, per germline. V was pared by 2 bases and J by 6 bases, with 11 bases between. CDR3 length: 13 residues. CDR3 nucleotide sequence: TGTGCCAGCAGCTTAAAGGAGGGGATCGAGCAGTACTTC. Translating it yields CASSLKEGIEQYF.

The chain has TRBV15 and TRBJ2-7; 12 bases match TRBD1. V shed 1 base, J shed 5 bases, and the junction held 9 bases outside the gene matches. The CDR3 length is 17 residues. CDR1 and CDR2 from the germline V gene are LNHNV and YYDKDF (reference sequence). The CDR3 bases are TGTGCCACCAGCAGAGCCGGGGCGGGACAGGGGGCCCACGAGCAGTACTTC. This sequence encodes CATSRAGAGQGAHEQYF.

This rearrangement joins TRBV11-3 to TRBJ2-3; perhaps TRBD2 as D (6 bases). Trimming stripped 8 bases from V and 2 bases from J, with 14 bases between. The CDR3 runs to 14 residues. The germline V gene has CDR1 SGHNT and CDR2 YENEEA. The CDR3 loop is CASSWGVDTDTQYF. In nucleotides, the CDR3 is TGTGCCAGCTCTTGGGGGGTAGACACAGATACGCAGTATTTT.

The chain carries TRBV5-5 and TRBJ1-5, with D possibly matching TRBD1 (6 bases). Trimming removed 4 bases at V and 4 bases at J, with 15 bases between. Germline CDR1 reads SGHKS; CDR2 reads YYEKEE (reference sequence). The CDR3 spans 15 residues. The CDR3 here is CASSPRTAENQPQHF. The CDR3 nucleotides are TGTGCCAGCAGCCCTCGGACAGCCGAGAATCAGCCCCAGCATTTT.

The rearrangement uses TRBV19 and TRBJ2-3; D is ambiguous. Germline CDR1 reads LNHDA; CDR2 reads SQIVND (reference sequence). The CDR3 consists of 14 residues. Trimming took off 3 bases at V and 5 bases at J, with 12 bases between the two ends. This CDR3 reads CASSISAAKDTQYF. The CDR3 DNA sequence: TGTGCCAGTAGTATTTCGGCGGCGAAAGATACGCAGTATTTT.

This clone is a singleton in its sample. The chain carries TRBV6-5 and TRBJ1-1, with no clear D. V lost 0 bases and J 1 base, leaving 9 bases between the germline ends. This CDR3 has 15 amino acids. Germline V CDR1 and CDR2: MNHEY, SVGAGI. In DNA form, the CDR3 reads TGTGCCAGCAGTTACTCGAATACGGGGAACACTGAAGCTTTCTTT. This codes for CASSYSNTGNTEAFF.

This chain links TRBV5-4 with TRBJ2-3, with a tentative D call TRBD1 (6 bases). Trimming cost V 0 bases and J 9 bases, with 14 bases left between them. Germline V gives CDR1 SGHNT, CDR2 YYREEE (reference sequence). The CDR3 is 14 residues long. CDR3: CASSLGVGASTQYF. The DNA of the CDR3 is TGTGCCAGCAGCTTGGGCGTGGGGGCGAGCACGCAGTATTTT.

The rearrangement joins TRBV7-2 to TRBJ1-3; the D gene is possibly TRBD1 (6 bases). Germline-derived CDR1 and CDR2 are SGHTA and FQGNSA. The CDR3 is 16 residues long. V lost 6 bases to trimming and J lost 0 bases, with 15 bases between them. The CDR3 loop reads CASRLDSRSSGNTIYF. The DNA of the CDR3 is TGTGCCAGCAGGTTGGACAGCCGTTCCTCTGGAAACACCATATATTTT.

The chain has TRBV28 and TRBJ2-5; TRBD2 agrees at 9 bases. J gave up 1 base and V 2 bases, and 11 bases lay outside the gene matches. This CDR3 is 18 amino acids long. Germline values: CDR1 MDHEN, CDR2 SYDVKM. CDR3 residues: CASSLAEGREGLQETQYF. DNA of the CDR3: TGTGCCAGCAGTTTAGCGGAGGGGCGGGAGGGCCTCCAAGAGACCCAGTACTTC.

The CDR3 DNA is TGTGCCAGCAGTCCGAACAGGGTAGGTTGCAATCAGCCCCAGCATTTT. The encoded protein is CASSPNRVGCNQPQHF. The V call is TRBV6-7, the J call TRBJ1-5; a weak D match, TRBD1 (6 bases). TRBV6-7 is an ORF for which the function is uncertain. The CDR3 runs to 16 residues. Trimming pared 5 bases from V and 2 bases from J, leaving 16 bases between.

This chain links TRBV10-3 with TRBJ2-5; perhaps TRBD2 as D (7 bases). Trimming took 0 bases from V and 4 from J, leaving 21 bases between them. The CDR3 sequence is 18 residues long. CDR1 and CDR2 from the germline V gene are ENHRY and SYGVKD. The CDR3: CAISESLPGQGEGETQYF. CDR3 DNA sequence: TGTGCCATCAGTGAGTCCCTTCCGGGACAAGGGGAGGGAGAGACCCAGTACTTC.

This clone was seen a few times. The CDR3 nucleotides are TGTGCTAGTGGTTTGGTCACGGAGGGGACGCAGTATTTT. This gives the protein CASGLVTEGTQYF. V is TRBV12-5 and J is TRBJ2-3, with a tentative D call TRBD2 (6 bases). CDR3 length: 13 amino acids. Per the germline V gene, CDR1 is LGHNT and CDR2 is FRNRAP. Trimming took 0 bases from V and 9 from J, leaving 10 bases between them.

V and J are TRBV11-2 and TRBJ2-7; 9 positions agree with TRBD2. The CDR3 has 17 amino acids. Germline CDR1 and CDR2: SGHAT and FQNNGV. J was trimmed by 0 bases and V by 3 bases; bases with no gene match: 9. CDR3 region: CASSLERGATSSYEQYF. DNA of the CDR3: TGTGCCAGCAGCTTGGAGCGGGGGGCGACCAGCTCCTACGAGCAGTACTTC.

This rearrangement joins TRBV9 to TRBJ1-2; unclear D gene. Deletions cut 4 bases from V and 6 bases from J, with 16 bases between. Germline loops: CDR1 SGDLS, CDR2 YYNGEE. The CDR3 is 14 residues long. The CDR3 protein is CASSPTHRGDGYTF. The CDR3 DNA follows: TGTGCCAGCAGCCCCACCCACCGAGGAGATGGCTACACCTTC.

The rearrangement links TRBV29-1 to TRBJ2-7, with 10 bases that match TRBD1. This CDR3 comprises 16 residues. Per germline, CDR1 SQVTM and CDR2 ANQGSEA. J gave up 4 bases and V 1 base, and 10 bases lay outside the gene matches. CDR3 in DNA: TGCAGCGTTGAAGTGGAATCGGACAGGGGGATTTACGAGCAGTACTTC. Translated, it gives CSVEVESDRGIYEQYF.

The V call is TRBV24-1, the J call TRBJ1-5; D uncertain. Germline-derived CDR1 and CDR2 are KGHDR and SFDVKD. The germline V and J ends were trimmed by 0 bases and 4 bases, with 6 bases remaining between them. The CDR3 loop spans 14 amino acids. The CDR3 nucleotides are TGTGCCACCAGTGATTTGGAGGGAAATCAGCCCCAGCATTTT. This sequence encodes CATSDLEGNQPQHF.

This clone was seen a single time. The CDR3 DNA follows: TGTGCCAGCAGTGAAAATGATAGGGGTGAAGCTTTCTTT. It specifies CASSENDRGEAFF. This chain joins TRBV6-1 and TRBJ1-1; TRBD1 is a possible D gene (5 bases). The CDR3 consists of 13 residues. Trimming left V 2 bases short and J 7 bases short, with 11 bases between. Germline loops: CDR1 MNHNS, CDR2 SASEGT.

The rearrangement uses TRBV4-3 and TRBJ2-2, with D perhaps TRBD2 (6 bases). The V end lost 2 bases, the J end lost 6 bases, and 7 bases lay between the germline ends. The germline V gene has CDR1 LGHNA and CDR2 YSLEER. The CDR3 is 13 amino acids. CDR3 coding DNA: TGCGCCAGCAGCCAAAGACTAGCCGGGGAGCTGTTTTTT. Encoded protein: CASSQRLAGELFF.

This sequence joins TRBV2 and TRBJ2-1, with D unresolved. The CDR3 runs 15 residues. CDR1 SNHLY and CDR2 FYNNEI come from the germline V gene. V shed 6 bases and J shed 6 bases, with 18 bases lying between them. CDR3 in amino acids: CASRAESRPGNEQFF. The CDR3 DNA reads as TGTGCCAGCAGGGCAGAATCGCGGCCTGGCAATGAGCAGTTCTTC.

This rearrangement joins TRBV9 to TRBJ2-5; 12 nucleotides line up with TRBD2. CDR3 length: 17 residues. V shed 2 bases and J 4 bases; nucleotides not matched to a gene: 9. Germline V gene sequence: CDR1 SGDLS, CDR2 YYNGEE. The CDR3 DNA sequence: TGTGCCAGCAGCGTCAGACCTCTAGCGGGAGGGAGAGAGACCCAGTACTTC. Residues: CASSVRPLAGGRETQYF.

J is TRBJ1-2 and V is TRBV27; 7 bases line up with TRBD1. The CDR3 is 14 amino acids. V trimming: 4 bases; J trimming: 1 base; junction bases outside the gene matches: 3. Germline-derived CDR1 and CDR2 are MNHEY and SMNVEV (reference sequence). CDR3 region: CASSSAGGNYGYTF. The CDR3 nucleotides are TGTGCCAGCAGTTCGGCAGGGGGTAACTATGGCTACACCTTC.

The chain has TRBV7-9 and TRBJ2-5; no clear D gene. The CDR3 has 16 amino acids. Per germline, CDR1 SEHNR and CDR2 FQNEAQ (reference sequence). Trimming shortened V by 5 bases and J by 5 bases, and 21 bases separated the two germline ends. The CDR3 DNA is TGTGCCAGCAGCCCGGATTCGGCGCTCCGTGGGGAGACCCAGTACTTC. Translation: CASSPDSALRGETQYF.

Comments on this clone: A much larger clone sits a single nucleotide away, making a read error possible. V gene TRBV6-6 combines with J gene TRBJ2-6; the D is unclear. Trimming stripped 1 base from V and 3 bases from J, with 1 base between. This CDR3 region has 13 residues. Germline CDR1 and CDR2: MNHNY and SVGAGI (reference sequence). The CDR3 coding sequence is TGTGCCAGCAGTTACTTTGGGGCCAACGTCCTGACTTTC. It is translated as CASSYFGANVLTF.

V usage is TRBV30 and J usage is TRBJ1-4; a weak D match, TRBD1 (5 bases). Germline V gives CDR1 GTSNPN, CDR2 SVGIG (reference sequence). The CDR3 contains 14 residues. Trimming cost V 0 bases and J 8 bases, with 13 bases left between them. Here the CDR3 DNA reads TGTGCCTGGAGTGTTGGGCAGGGCCTCGAAAAACTGTTTTTT. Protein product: CAWSVGQGLEKLFF.

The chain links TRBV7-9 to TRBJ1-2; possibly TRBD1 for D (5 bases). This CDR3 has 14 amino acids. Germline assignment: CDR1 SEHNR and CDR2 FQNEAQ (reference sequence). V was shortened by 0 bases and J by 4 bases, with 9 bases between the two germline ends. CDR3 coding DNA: TGTGCCAGCAGCTTAGCAGGAGGGGCCTATGGCTACACCTTC. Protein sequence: CASSLAGGAYGYTF.

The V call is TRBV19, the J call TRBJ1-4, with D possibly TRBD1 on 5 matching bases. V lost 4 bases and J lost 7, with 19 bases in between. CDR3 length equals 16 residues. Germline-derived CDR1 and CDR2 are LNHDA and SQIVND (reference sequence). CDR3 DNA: TGTGCCAGTAGTAAAGGTTGGGAGGGGCTGGTTGAAAAACTGTTTTTT. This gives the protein CASSKGWEGLVEKLFF.